One T cell receptor (beta chain) is described in this entry. The data were taken from a study of blood T cell repertoires in COVID-19. Whole-study context: The origin of the acute and convalescent COVID-19 samples was the United States, Italy and Spain. T cells, B-cell-depleted T cells, or PBMCs supplied cDNA or gDNA.

V was cut by 4 bases and J by 1 base, with 13 bases left in between. The length of the CDR3 is 15 residues. Germline assignment: CDR1 SGHKS and CDR2 YYEKEE (reference sequence). The Seattle patients joined while their infection was active and were tracked longitudinally afterward. Per the original data handling: Reference gene primer amplification yielded estimated nucleated cell counts. The protocol was immunoSEQ multiplex PCR, while the TCRdb copy is restricted to in-frame clones and leaves out a portion. V and J calls and clone size are given by that table; D and trimming were obtained from the DNA. This sample carries about 410,000 clones, about 88% of them seen once, and the ten largest clones take less than 2%.

This TCR derives from a woman in her thirties or forties with COVID-19, enrolled during active disease. The chain recombines TRBV5-5 with TRBJ2-3; TRBD2 is a possible D gene (6 bases). Sequencing was done on a sample of peripheral blood. CDR3 sequence: CASSATSSGTDTQYF. The CDR3 DNA sequence: TGTGCCAGCAGCGCTACTAGCTCGGGCACAGATACGCAGTATTTT.